This TCR beta chain originates from a study of OX40 agonist ivuxolimab in advanced cancers. Overall study context: Patients were dosed intravenously with ivuxolimab at 0.01 to 10 mg/kg every 2 weeks. Past anti-PD-1, anti-PD-L1 or anti-CTLA-4 therapy was accepted, and 40% to 45% had received some. Study outcomes and limitations: Compared with CD4+, CD8+ T cells on average had more expanded clones.

As concerns this clone: The antigen is not known.

Germline assignment: CDR1 LNHDA and CDR2 SQIVND (reference sequence). Trimming stripped 3 bases from V and 0 bases from J, with 12 bases between. The CDR3 runs to 16 residues. Assay: immunoSEQ multiplex PCR; the TCRdb copy retains only in-frame clones and omits some. The sample lists some 94,000 clones, approximately 90% occurring once. The source material was CD4+ or CD8+ T cells sorted from blood, sampled in a trial of the OX40 agonist ivuxolimab. The gene calls are TRBV19 and TRBJ2-4; unclear D gene. The TCR originated in an adult with an advanced solid tumor such as melanoma, head and neck, liver or kidney cancer. The CDR3 here is CASSMHTSLAKNIQYF. CDR3 DNA sequence: TGTGCCAGTAGTATGCACACCAGTTTAGCCAAAAACATTCAGTACTTC.